This T cell receptor (beta chain) was found in a study of blood T cell repertoires in COVID-19. For the study at large: From T cells, B-cell-depleted T cells, or PBMCs came the material, which was cDNA or gDNA.

As concerns this clone: At one end, the junction sequence differs from germline, possibly due to a read error.

Some clones are missing from TCRdb's copy, which holds only in-frame ones; the method was immunoSEQ multiplex PCR. The sample yields 190,000 or so clones, around 83% seen once. The germline V gene encodes CDR1 MGHRA and CDR2 YSYEKL. The length of the CDR3 is 15 residues. The sequence derives from a woman aged 25 to 39 with active or convalescent COVID-19. The chain has TRBV4-1 and TRBJ1-1; 7 positions match TRBD1. Sequencing input: peripheral blood. CDR3 sequence: CASSQGQGLKTEAFF. The DNA of the CDR3 is TGCGCCAGCAGCCAAGGACAGGGTTTGAAAACTGAAGCTTTCTTT.